This T cell receptor beta chain was captured in a study of Ad26.COV2.S vaccination and SARS-CoV-2 variants. Treatment described: roughly 19 received Ad26.COV2.S at low or high dose, single or two shots; several received placebo; per-sample allocation not given. The samples were gathered on day 63 after the first injection of vaccine or placebo. As its vector, the vaccine had Ad26, which expressed Wuhan-strain SARS-CoV-2 spike. Assay used: immunoSEQ multiplex PCR; TCRdb lists only in-frame clones, some missing. The data show about 400,000 clones, with over 75% seen just once and around 1.9% held by the top ten. Note on this clone: Its matching antigen is unknown.

Trimming left V 7 bases short and J 6 bases short, with 14 bases between. The CDR3 runs 13 residues. Germline V gene lookup returns CDR1 SGDLS and CDR2 YYNGEE. Study-wide results and limits: In TCR breadth and depth analyses, total T cell responses may have been underestimated.

The sample was peripheral blood, taken in a trial of Ad26.COV2.S vaccine versus placebo. The chain carries TRBV9 and TRBJ2-1; D uncertain. This sequence was found in a person aged 18-65 years who received the Ad26.COV2.S COVID-19 vaccine or a placebo. This CDR3 is CASGLDFSNEQFF. The CDR3 DNA reads TGTGCCAGCGGGCTCGACTTCTCCAATGAGCAGTTCTTC.